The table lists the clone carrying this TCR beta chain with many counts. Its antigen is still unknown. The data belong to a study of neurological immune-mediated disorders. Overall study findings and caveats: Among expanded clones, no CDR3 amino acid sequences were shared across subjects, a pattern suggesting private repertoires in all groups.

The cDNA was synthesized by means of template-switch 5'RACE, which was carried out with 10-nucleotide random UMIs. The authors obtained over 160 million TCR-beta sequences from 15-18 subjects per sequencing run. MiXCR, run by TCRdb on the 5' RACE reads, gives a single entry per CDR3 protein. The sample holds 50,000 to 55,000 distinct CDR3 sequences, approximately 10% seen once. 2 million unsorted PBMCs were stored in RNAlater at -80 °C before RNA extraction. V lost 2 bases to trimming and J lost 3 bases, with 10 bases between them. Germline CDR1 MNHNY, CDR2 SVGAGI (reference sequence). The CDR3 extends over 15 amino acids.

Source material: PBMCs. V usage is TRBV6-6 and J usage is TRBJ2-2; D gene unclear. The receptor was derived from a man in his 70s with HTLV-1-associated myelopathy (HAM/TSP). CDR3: CASSYLGSDTGELFF. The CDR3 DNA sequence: TGTGCCAGCAGTTACCTGGGATCGGACACCGGGGAGCTGTTTTTT.